The text below deals with one T cell receptor (beta chain). The V gene's germline CDR1 is SGHNT and CDR2 YENEEA. Trimming shortened V by 1 base and J by 8 bases, and 6 bases separated the two germline ends. The length of the CDR3 is 12 residues. This record comes from a study of control samples from healthy donors and cancer patients. This table comes from immunoSEQ multiplex PCR, and its TCRdb copy is limited to in-frame clones, with some not included. The profile shows around 68,000 clones, 75% to 90% of them singletons. The sample was blood. J is TRBJ2-1 and V is TRBV11-3; no clear D. This clonotype was sampled from a middle-aged man in good health. CDR3 sequence (DNA): TGTGCCAGCAGCTTAGTGACCTATGAGCAGTTCTTC. It specifies CASSLVTYEQFF.